These 16 T cell receptor beta chains came from one sample sequenced in a study of CD8 T cells in Susac syndrome. A quantity of roughly 0.5 to 1 ug RNA underwent reverse transcription using random hexamers. TCRdb analysed the immunoSEQ multiplex PCR reads with MiXCR anew, one entry per CDR3 protein. Here the sample spans around 130,000 distinct CDR3 sequences, about 94% being singletons. The sample taken for sequencing was CD8+ T cells from PBMCs. The receptors were sampled from a human donor with Susac syndrome.

The chain carries TRBV4-1 and TRBJ2-4, with D uncertain. Trimming pared 1 base from V and 3 bases from J, leaving 13 bases between. CDR1 and CDR2 from the germline V gene are MGHRA and YSYEKL. This CDR3 spans 16 amino acids. As DNA, the CDR3 is TGCGCCAGCAGCCAAGGCTTCCAGGCTGGCAAAAACATTCAGTACTTC. Its translation is CASSQGFQAGKNIQYF.

The genes are TRBV15 and TRBJ1-3, with D tentatively TRBD1 (5 bases). V shed 0 bases and J shed 4 bases, with 7 bases lying between them. Germline V gene data show CDR1 as LNHNV and CDR2 as YYDKDF (reference sequence). This CDR3 has 14 amino acids. The DNA of the CDR3 is TGTGCCACCAGCAGAGAAACAGGAGGAAACACCATATATTTT. It encodes CATSRETGGNTIYF.

This clonotype has only one observation. V usage is TRBV27 and J usage is TRBJ1-2; 8 bases map to TRBD1. With V trimmed by 5 bases and J by 6 bases, 5 bases remained unmatched. The CDR3 has 13 amino acids. CDR1 is MNHEY, CDR2 SMNVEV, per germline (reference sequence). The CDR3 DNA reads TGTGCCAGCAGTCAAAGGACAGGGAATGGCTACACCTTC. Translation gives CASSQRTGNGYTF.

This clonotype was observed a single time. The chain combines TRBV4-1 with TRBJ2-7; 8 bases fit TRBD1. The CDR3 extends over 16 amino acids. The V segment lost 1 base and the J segment 4 bases; nucleotides outside the gene matches: 9. Germline loops: CDR1 MGHRA, CDR2 YSYEKL. CDR3 protein: CASSQGRAGGSYEQYF. In nucleotides, the CDR3 is TGCGCCAGCAGCCAAGGTCGGGCAGGGGGCAGTTACGAGCAGTACTTC.

The chain joins TRBV5-1 to TRBJ1-1; tentative D call: TRBD1 (6 bases). With 0 bases removed from V and 0 bases from J, the gap between germline ends came to 12 bases. Germline CDR1 SGHRS, CDR2 YFSETQ. The CDR3 length is 16 residues. Written as DNA, the CDR3 is TGCGCCAGCAGCTTGGGCAGGGGAAACCTGAACACTGAAGCTTTCTTT. It encodes CASSLGRGNLNTEAFF.

The chain employs TRBV6-4 and TRBJ2-1, with 8 bases lining up with TRBD2. The CDR3 contains 16 residues. Germline V gene data show CDR1 as MRHNA and CDR2 as SNTAGT. With 0 bases clipped from V and 4 bases from J, the junction kept 5 bases outside the gene matches. The CDR3 nucleotides read TGTGCCAGCAGTGACTCGGGAGCGGGGGATTACAATGAGCAGTTCTTC. This gives the protein CASSDSGAGDYNEQFF.

This chain joins TRBV9 and TRBJ2-5; 10 nucleotides agree with TRBD2. CDR1 SGDLS and CDR2 YYNGEE come from the germline V gene. The CDR3 is 15 residues long. V shed 6 bases, J shed 2 bases, and the junction held 7 bases outside the gene matches. CDR3 sequence reads: CASTTSGALQETQYF. CDR3 bases: TGTGCCAGCACCACTAGCGGGGCACTTCAAGAGACCCAGTACTTC.

This clonotype has a single count. V gene TRBV7-2 combines with J gene TRBJ2-1; D could derive from TRBD1 or TRBD2 (5 bases each). Between the trimmed V and J ends, which lost 4 bases and 0 bases, there was a span of 13 bases. The CDR3 is 16 amino acids. CDR1 is SGHTA and CDR2 is FQGNSA in the germline V gene. The CDR3 is CASSSRSRGSYNEQFF. CDR3 DNA: TGTGCCAGCAGCTCCCGGTCGAGGGGCTCCTACAATGAGCAGTTCTTC. Using reference TRBV7-2 and TRBJ2-1 for the parts outside the CDR3, the full variable domain is GAGVSQSPSNKVTEKGKDVELRCDPISGHTALYWYRQSLGQGLEFLIYFQGNSAPDKSGLPSDRFSAERTGGSVSTLTIQRTQQEDSAVYLCASSSRSRGSYNEQFFGPGTRLTVL.

The gene calls are TRBV3-1 and TRBJ1-2; TRBD1 aligns across 7 bases. This CDR3 is built from 15 residues. Germline assignment: CDR1 LGHDT and CDR2 YNNKEL (reference sequence). The V and J ends lost 0 bases and 4 bases, in that order; junction bases with no gene match: 5. CDR3 sequence (DNA): TGTGCCAGCAGCCAAGATGGGACAGCGATCTATGGCTACACCTTC. It codes for CASSQDGTAIYGYTF.

This clonotype was found once. The rearrangement uses TRBV6-6 and TRBJ2-3, with a weak D call TRBD2 (5 bases). The CDR3 has 13 residues. The germline V gene has CDR1 MNHNY and CDR2 SVGAGI (reference sequence). Written as DNA, the CDR3 is TGTGGCTACTCTGGAGGACGCACAGATACGCAGTATTTT. This translates into CGYSGGRTDTQYF.

This rearrangement joins TRBV27 to TRBJ2-1; tentative D call: TRBD2 (6 bases). The CDR3 covers 15 residues. Germline CDR1 reads MNHEY; CDR2 reads SMNVEV (reference sequence). V lost 3 bases, J lost 0 bases, and 9 bases lay in between. The CDR3 is CASSLGGPSYNEQFF. CDR3 DNA: TGTGCCAGCAGTTTGGGGGGACCCTCCTACAATGAGCAGTTCTTC.

The gene calls are TRBV19 and TRBJ2-2, with TRBD2 matching over 9 bases. The CDR3 is 15 residues long. The V and J ends lost 3 bases and 7 bases, in that order; junction bases with no gene match: 6. CDR1 and CDR2 (germline): LNHDA, SQIVND (reference sequence). The CDR3 loop reads CASSIAGGPIGELFF. The CDR3, as DNA: TGTGCCAGTAGTATTGCGGGGGGGCCAATCGGGGAGCTGTTTTTT.

The rearrangement joins TRBV20-1 to TRBJ2-1, with 8 bases aligning to TRBD2. The V gene end was trimmed by 2 bases and the J gene end by 6 bases; junction bases not matched to a gene: 9. Germline CDR1 is DFQATT and CDR2 is SNEGSKA (reference sequence). CDR3 length: 15 residues. The chain's CDR3 is CSARSSGGLSNEQFF. DNA for the CDR3: TGCAGTGCTAGATCGAGCGGGGGCCTAAGCAATGAGCAGTTCTTC.

The genes are TRBV27 and TRBJ1-2; D is possibly TRBD1 (5 bases). Germline CDR1 is MNHEY and CDR2 is SMNVEV (reference sequence). V was trimmed by 0 bases and J by 6 bases, leaving 11 bases between them. This CDR3 region has 14 residues. CDR3 loop: CASSLSPGYDGYTF. The CDR3 DNA is TGTGCCAGCAGTTTATCTCCAGGGTACGATGGCTACACCTTC.

V gene TRBV6-5 combines with J gene TRBJ2-2; no clear D. Germline-derived CDR1 and CDR2 are MNHEY and SVGAGI. V dropped 2 bases and J dropped 6 bases, with 4 bases sitting between them. The CDR3 is 12 amino acids. CDR3 in amino acids: CASSYGSGELFF. The DNA of the CDR3 is TGTGCCAGCAGTTACGGGTCCGGGGAGCTGTTTTTT.

This clonotype appeared a single time. V usage is TRBV15 and J usage is TRBJ2-2, with D hard to call. V lost 6 bases to trimming and J lost 1 base, with 6 bases between them. Germline V lookup: CDR1 LNHNV, CDR2 YYDKDF (reference sequence). CDR3 length equals 13 residues. The CDR3 is CATRTENTGELFF. For the CDR3, the DNA is TGTGCCACCAGAACAGAGAACACCGGGGAGCTGTTTTTT.